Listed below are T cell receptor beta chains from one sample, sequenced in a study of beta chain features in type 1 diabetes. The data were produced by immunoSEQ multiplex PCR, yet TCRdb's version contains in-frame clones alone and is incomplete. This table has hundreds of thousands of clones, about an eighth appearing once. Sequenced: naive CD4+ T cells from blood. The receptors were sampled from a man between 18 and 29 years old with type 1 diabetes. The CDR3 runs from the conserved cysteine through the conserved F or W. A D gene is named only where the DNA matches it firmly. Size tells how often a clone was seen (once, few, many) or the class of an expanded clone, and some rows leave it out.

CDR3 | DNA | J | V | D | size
CAWSDVGGNTIYF | TGTGCCTGGTCAGACGTGGGTGGAAACACCATATATTTT | TRBJ1-3 | TRBV30 | - | few
CAWSGRRTGELFF | TGTGCCTGGAGTGGGAGACGGACCGGGGAGCTGTTTTTT | TRBJ2-2 | TRBV30 | - | few
CATSRVDPNTGELFF | TGTGCCACCAGCAGAGTGGACCCGAACACCGGGGAGCTGTTTTTT | TRBJ2-2 | TRBV15 | - | -
CASSLDVNYGYTF | TGTGCCAGCAGCTTGGATGTTAACTATGGCTACACCTTC | TRBJ1-2 | TRBV7-9 | - | few
CASSLFPSYGNEQFF | TGTGCCAGCAGCTTATTCCCTAGCTATGGGAATGAGCAGTTCTTC | TRBJ2-1 | TRBV7-2 | - | -
CASSETGLNTEAFF | TGCGCCAGCAGTGAGACGGGCCTGAACACTGAAGCTTTCTTT | TRBJ1-1 | TRBV10-2 | - | -
CATSRDSDALQPQHF | TGTGCCACCAGCAGAGATAGCGACGCCCTCCAGCCCCAGCATTTT | TRBJ1-5 | TRBV15 | - | few
CASSLRQDAYRYGYTF | TGTGCCAGCAGTTTAAGGCAGGATGCCTACCGGTATGGCTACACCTTC | TRBJ1-2 | TRBV28 | - | few
CAWSTPAGYTF | TGTGCCTGGAGTACGCCAGCAGGCTACACCTTC | TRBJ1-2 | TRBV30 | - | -
CASSQFGSTDTQYF | TGTGCCAGCAGTCAGTTTGGGAGCACAGATACGCAGTATTTT | TRBJ2-3 | TRBV25-1 | - | few
CASSRPGSYNEQFF | TGTGCCAGCAGTCGACCCGGCTCCTACAATGAGCAGTTCTTC | TRBJ2-1 | TRBV25-1 | - | few
CASSRDSYSNQPQHF | TGTGCCAGCAGCCGGGACAGCTATAGCAATCAGCCCCAGCATTTT | TRBJ1-5 | TRBV6-5 | TRBD1 | few
CASSLGIQNSGNTIYF | TGCGCCAGCAGCTTGGGGATACAGAACTCTGGAAACACCATATATTTT | TRBJ1-3 | TRBV5-1 | - | -
CASSPGSPSGANVLTF | TGTGCCAGCTCACCCGGGAGCCCCTCTGGGGCCAACGTCCTGACTTTC | TRBJ2-6 | TRBV18 | - | few
CASSLGAGQGVSPLHF | TGTGCCAGCAGCTTAGGGGCGGGACAGGGTGTCTCACCCCTCCACTTT | TRBJ1-6 | TRBV7-9 | TRBD1 | few
CSGRDTAYEQYF | TGCAGCGGACGGGACACAGCTTACGAGCAGTACTTC | TRBJ2-7 | TRBV29-1 | - | -
CASSGAGSPYEQYF | TGTGCCAGCAGTGGAGCGGGGAGTCCCTACGAGCAGTACTTC | TRBJ2-7 | TRBV27 | TRBD2 | once
CAWSVGQGRAGNTIYF | TGTGCCTGGAGTGTTGGCCAGGGCAGGGCTGGAAACACCATATATTTT | TRBJ1-3 | TRBV30 | - | -
CASSGDRAYYGYTF | TGCGCCAGCAGCGGGGACAGGGCGTACTATGGCTACACCTTC | TRBJ1-2 | TRBV5-1 | TRBD1 | -
CASRDRVTAGITDTQYF | TGCGCCAGCAGGGACAGGGTGACGGCGGGCATCACAGATACGCAGTATTTT | TRBJ2-3 | TRBV5-1 | TRBD1 | -
CAWRGSYEQYF | TGTGCCTGGAGGGGAAGCTACGAGCAGTACTTC | TRBJ2-7 | TRBV30 | - | -
CASSLIVGIGSYEQYF | TGCGCCAGCAGCCTTATAGTGGGTATCGGGTCCTACGAGCAGTACTTC | TRBJ2-7 | TRBV4-1 | - | -
CASREGTRLSINQPQHF | TGTGCCAGCAGGGAAGGGACACGGCTTTCGATAAATCAGCCCCAGCATTTT | TRBJ1-5 | TRBV2 | - | -
CASSYAGEETQYF | TGTGCCAGCAGTTACGCGGGGGAAGAGACCCAGTACTTC | TRBJ2-5 | TRBV6-5 | TRBD2 | few
CATSPVAGRDETFF | TGTGCCACCAGCCCAGTTGCGGGGAGGGACGAAACTTTCTTT | TRBJ1-1 | TRBV15 | - | -
CSAARGETQYF | TGCAGTGCTGCGAGAGGAGAGACCCAGTACTTC | TRBJ2-5 | TRBV20-1 | - | -
CASSPPRYEQFF | TGTGCCAGCAGCCCCCCCCGATATGAGCAGTTCTTC | TRBJ2-1 | TRBV7-2 | - | few
CAIRQGDLNTEAFF | TGTGCCATCAGACAGGGGGATTTGAACACTGAAGCTTTCTTT | TRBJ1-1 | TRBV10-3 | TRBD1 | -
CASSEQQAYGYTF | TGTGCCAGCAGTGAACAGCAGGCCTATGGCTACACCTTC | TRBJ1-2 | TRBV6-1 | - | few
CAWSPGTGGSGETQYF | TGTGCCTGGAGTCCCGGGACAGGGGGAAGTGGGGAGACCCAGTACTTC | TRBJ2-5 | TRBV30 | TRBD1 | -
CASSPSVAGGLDTQYF | TGTGCCAGCAGCCCGTCCGTCGCGGGGGGGCTAGATACGCAGTATTTT | TRBJ2-3 | TRBV7-3 | TRBD2 | -
CASSESRDGYEQYF | TGTGCCAGCAGCGAGTCCCGGGACGGGTACGAGCAGTACTTC | TRBJ2-7 | TRBV7-7 | - | -
CASSQEPGLGLYEQYF | TGCGCCAGCAGCCAAGAACCAGGGCTGGGACTCTACGAGCAGTACTTC | TRBJ2-7 | TRBV4-1 | - | -
CASRSDGNHEQYF | TGTGCCAGCAGGTCGGATGGTAACCACGAGCAGTACTTC | TRBJ2-7 | TRBV2 | - | few
CASSSRSGMNTEAFF | TGTGCCAGCAGCTCCAGGAGCGGGATGAACACTGAAGCTTTCTTT | TRBJ1-1 | TRBV7-2 | - | -
CASSQVPGTGGSQHEGDEQFF | TGTGCCAGCAGCCAGGTCCCCGGGACAGGGGGTTCCCAGCATGAAGGCGATGAGCAGTTCTTC | TRBJ2-1 | TRBV4-2 | TRBD1 | few
CATSRDRGETQYF | TGTGCCACCAGCAGAGATCGGGGAGAGACCCAGTACTTC | TRBJ2-5 | TRBV15 | - | -
CASIPGGGMGETQYF | TGTGCCAGCATCCCTGGCGGGGGCATGGGAGAGACCCAGTACTTC | TRBJ2-5 | TRBV7-9 | - | few
CASSYKDYTEAFF | TGTGCCAGCAGTTACAAGGATTACACTGAAGCTTTCTTT | TRBJ1-1 | TRBV6-6 | - | few
CASSLYGDRSNNEQFF | TGCGCCAGCAGCTTGTATGGGGACAGGTCGAACAATGAGCAGTTCTTC | TRBJ2-1 | TRBV5-1 | TRBD1 | -
CASSLGQDSTDTQYF | TGCGCCAGCAGCTTAGGACAGGACAGCACAGATACGCAGTATTTT | TRBJ2-3 | TRBV5-1 | TRBD1 | -
CASSTAVGLGYNEQFF | TGTGCCAGTAGTACCGCCGTTGGACTAGGGTACAATGAGCAGTTCTTC | TRBJ2-1 | TRBV19 | TRBD2 | few
CAITDGQNYGYTF | TGTGCCATCACCGACGGACAAAACTATGGCTACACCTTC | TRBJ1-2 | TRBV10-3 | - | -
CASRLKGDGNNYGYTF | TGTGCCAGCAGGCTAAAAGGGGACGGCAATAACTATGGCTACACCTTC | TRBJ1-2 | TRBV27 | - | few
CATSRDPGTSYNEQFF | TGTGCCACCAGCAGAGATCCAGGGACAAGCTACAATGAGCAGTTCTTC | TRBJ2-1 | TRBV15 | - | few
CASSLVTGRSEKLFF | TGTGCCAGCAGCTTGGTTACAGGGAGAAGCGAAAAACTGTTTTTT | TRBJ1-4 | TRBV5-4 | - | -
CASSFGQAFF | TGTGCCAGCAGCTTCGGGCAAGCTTTCTTT | TRBJ1-1 | TRBV7-9 | - | few
CAWRPQGASTNEQFF | TGTGCCTGGAGACCACAGGGGGCTTCTACCAATGAGCAGTTCTTC | TRBJ2-1 | TRBV30 | TRBD1 | few
CASSQEGRGGSYETQYF | TGCGCCAGCAGCCAAGAAGGGAGGGGAGGATCCTATGAGACCCAGTACTTC | TRBJ2-5 | TRBV4-1 | TRBD2 | -
CAWAPAPGPSGEKLFF | TGTGCCTGGGCCCCCGCGCCAGGCCCCTCCGGAGAAAAACTGTTTTTT | TRBJ1-4 | TRBV30 | - | -
CASSLGGTIYEQYF | TGCGCCAGCAGCCTAGGGGGGACTATCTACGAGCAGTACTTC | TRBJ2-7 | TRBV5-1 | - | -
CASIGQETQYF | TGTGCCAGCATCGGACAAGAGACCCAGTACTTC | TRBJ2-5 | TRBV6-4 | - | -
CASSPDPGGSTEAFF | TGTGCCAGCAGCCCGGACCCCGGAGGGTCCACTGAAGCTTTCTTT | TRBJ1-1 | TRBV7-9 | - | few
CASKRLRTAYEQYF | TGTGCCAGCAAGCGACTTAGGACTGCCTACGAGCAGTACTTC | TRBJ2-7 | TRBV27 | - | few